This T cell receptor (beta chain) was recovered during a study of early T cells in non-severe SARS-CoV-2 infection. In the study overall: It was bulk RNA from unsorted whole blood that was sequenced, and the chains were unpaired. Whole-study findings and limits: Private and CD4 specificities were missed by VDJdb matching, which favored anti-spike CD8 responses.

In this sample, this clonotype turned up a few times. The antigen remains undetermined. Attached unique molecular identifiers marked individual cDNA molecules. TCRdb re-called the 5' RACE reads through MiXCR, storing one row per CDR3 protein. The profile shows around 45,000 distinct CDR3 sequences, roughly 4.2% of them singletons. The CDR3 runs to 14 residues. V lost 4 bases and J lost 0; bases outside the gene matches: 1. The germline gives CDR1 ENHRY, CDR2 SYGVKD. The receptor's source is an adult who was a healthcare worker with PCR-confirmed SARS-CoV-2 infection or an uninfected control (not recorded which). The sequenced sample was whole blood. This rearrangement joins TRBV10-3 to TRBJ2-3; 7 bases are shared with TRBD2. The CDR3 DNA sequence: TGTGCCATCAGTGGACTAGCTAGCACAGATACGCAGTATTTT. This codes for CAISGLASTDTQYF.